This T cell receptor (beta chain) was sequenced during a study of patients and donors after allogeneic stem cell transplantation. V lost 4 bases to trimming and J lost 1 base, with 7 bases between them. The CDR3 totals 14 residues. Germline CDR1 KGHDR, CDR2 SFDVKD. MiXCR was run by TCRdb on the RT-PCR reads, yielding one entry per CDR3 protein. The sample lists about 960,000 distinct CDR3 sequences; 18% were seen once. The sequence was collected from a human donor who was either an allogeneic HSCT recipient or a stem cell or donor lymphocyte infusion donor (not recorded which). It is not recorded whose cells these are; they may come from a transplant donor. Sequenced sample: blood, either unsorted or a sorted T cell fraction (not recorded which). The V and J genes are TRBV24-1 and TRBJ1-5, with D unclear. The CDR3 here is CATSESGSNQPQHF. CDR3 sequence (DNA): TGTGCCACCAGTGAATCAGGAAGCAATCAGCCCCAGCATTTT.